This T cell receptor (beta chain) derives from a study of blood T cell repertoires in COVID-19. Study information: The United States, Italy and Spain supplied acute and convalescent COVID-19 samples. The cDNA or gDNA used as material had been derived from T cells, B-cell-depleted T cells, or PBMCs.

Original analysis: Counts of nucleated cells, estimated from reference gene primer amplification, were obtained. Measured with immunoSEQ multiplex PCR; TCRdb has only the in-frame clones, and not every one. V and J calls and clone size are as listed in that table; D and trimming were resolved from the DNA. This table holds more than 130,000 clones, 70% to 85% found once. The clonotype comes from a woman over 75 in a cohort sampled during active or convalescent COVID-19. Sequencing used peripheral blood.

The CDR3 DNA reads TGTGCCAGCAAATCCGGGACAGGGAGCGGTCAGCCCCAGCATTTT. Protein product: CASKSGTGSGQPQHF. The chain joins TRBV28 to TRBJ1-5, with 9 bases lining up with TRBD1. There are 15 residues in the CDR3. With 7 bases clipped from V and 6 bases from J, the junction kept 10 bases outside the gene matches. CDR1 MDHEN and CDR2 SYDVKM come from the germline V gene.